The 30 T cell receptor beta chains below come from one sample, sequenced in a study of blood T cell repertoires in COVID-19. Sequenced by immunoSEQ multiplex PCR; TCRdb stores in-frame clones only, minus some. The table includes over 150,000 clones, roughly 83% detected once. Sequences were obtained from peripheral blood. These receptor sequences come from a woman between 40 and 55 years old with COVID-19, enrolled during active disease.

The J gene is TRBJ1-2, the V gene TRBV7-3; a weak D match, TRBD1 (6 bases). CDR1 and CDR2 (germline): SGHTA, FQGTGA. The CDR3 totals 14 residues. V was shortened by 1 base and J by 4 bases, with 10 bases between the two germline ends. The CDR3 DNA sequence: TGTGCCAGCAGCTTAAAAGGGGGGGCCTATGGCTACACCTTC. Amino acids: CASSLKGGAYGYTF.

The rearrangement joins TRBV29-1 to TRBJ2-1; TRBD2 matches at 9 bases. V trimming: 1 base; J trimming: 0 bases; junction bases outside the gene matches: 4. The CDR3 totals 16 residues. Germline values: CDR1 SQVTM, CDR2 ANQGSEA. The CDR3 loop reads CSVEGVAGDSYNEQFF. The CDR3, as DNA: TGCAGCGTTGAAGGGGTAGCGGGAGACTCCTACAATGAGCAGTTCTTC.

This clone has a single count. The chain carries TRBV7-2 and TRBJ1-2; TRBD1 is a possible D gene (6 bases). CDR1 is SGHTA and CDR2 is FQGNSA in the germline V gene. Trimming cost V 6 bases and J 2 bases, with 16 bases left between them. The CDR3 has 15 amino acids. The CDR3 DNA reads TGTGCCAGCAGTCCACCTTGGGACACCAACTATGGCTACACCTTC. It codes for CASSPPWDTNYGYTF.

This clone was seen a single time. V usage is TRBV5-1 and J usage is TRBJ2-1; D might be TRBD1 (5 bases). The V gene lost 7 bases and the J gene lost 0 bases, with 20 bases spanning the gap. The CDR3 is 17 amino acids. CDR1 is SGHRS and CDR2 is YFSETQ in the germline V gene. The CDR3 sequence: CASSYRVGQVSYNEQFF. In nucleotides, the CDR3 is TGCGCCAGCTCCTACCGGGTGGGGCAGGTCTCCTACAATGAGCAGTTCTTC.

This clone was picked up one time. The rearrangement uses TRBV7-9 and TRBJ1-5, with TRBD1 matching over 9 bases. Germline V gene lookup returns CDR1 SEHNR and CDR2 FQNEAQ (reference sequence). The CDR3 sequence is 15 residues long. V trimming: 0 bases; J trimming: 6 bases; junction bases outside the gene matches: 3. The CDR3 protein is CASSLAGQGIQPQHF. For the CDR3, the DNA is TGTGCCAGCAGCTTAGCTGGACAGGGGATTCAGCCCCAGCATTTT.

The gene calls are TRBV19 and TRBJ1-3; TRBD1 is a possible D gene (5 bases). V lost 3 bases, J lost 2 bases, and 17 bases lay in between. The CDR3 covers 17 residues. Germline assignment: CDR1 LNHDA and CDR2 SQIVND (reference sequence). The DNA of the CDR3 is TGTGCCAGTAGTATCCGCACTTCTGCGGGGCCTGGAAACACCATATATTTT. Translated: CASSIRTSAGPGNTIYF. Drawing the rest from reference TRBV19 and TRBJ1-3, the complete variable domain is DGGITQSPKYLFRKEGQNVTLSCEQNLNHDAMYWYRQDPGQGLRLIYYSQIVNDFQKGDIAEGYSVSREKKESFPLTVTSAQKNPTAFYLCASSIRTSAGPGNTIYFGEGSWLTVV.

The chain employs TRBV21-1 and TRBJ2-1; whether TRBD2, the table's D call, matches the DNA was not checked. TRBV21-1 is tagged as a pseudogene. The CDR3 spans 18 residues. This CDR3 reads CASSKEGPAGPTYNEQFF. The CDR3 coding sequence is TGTGCCAGCAGCAAAGAGGGCCCAGCGGGTCCTACCTACAATGAGCAGTTCTTC.

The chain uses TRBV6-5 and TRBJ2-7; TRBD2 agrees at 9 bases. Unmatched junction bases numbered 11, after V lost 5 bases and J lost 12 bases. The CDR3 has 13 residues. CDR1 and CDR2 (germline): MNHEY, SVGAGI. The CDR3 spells CASSQSGGPLPYF. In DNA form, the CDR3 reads TGTGCCAGCAGTCAAAGCGGGGGGCCCCTTCCGTACTTC.

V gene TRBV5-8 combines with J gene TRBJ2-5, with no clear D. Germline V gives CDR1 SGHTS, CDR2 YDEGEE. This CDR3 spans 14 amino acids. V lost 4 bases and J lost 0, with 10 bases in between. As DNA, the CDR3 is TGTGCCAGCAGCCGCGAGGCGTACCAAGAGACCCAGTACTTC. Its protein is CASSREAYQETQYF.

This CDR3 reads CASTQPGGTESYEQYF. The CDR3 DNA follows: TGTGCCAGCACCCAACCGGGGGGGACAGAATCCTACGAGCAGTACTTC. The chain has TRBV21-1 and TRBJ2-7; no DNA check was done on the table's D call, TRBD2. TRBV21-1 is termed a pseudogene. The CDR3 has 16 amino acids.

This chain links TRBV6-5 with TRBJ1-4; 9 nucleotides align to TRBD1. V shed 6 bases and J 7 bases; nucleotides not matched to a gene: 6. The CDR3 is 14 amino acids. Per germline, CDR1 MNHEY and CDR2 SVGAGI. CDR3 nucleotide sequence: TGTGCCAGCAGCTCGGACAGGGGACGTGAAAAACTGTTTTTT. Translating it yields CASSSDRGREKLFF.

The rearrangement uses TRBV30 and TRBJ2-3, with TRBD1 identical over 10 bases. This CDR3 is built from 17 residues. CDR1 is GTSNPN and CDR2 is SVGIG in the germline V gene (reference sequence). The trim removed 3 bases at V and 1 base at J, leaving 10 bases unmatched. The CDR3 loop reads CAWSRERTGGGTDTQYF. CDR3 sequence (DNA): TGTGCCTGGAGCCGGGAGCGGACAGGGGGTGGCACAGATACGCAGTATTTT.

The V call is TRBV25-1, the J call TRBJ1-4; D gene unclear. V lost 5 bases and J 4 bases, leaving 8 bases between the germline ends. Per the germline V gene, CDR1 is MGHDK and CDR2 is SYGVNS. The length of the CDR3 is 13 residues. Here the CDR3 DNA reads TGTGCCAGCAGTTTTACAGTTAATGAAAAACTGTTTTTT. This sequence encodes CASSFTVNEKLFF.

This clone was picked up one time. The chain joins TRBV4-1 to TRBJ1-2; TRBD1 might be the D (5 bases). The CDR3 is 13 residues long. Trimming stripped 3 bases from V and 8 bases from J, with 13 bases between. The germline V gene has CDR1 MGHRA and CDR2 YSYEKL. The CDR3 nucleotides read TGCGCCAGCAGCCATGACAGAATGGGGGGCTACACCTTC. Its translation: CASSHDRMGGYTF.

The CDR3 loop is CASSKEGEDFAGRAGGSYEQYF. The CDR3 coding sequence is TGTGCCAGCAGCAAAGAGGGGGAGGACTTTGCCGGGAGGGCAGGGGGCTCCTACGAGCAGTACTTC. The chain joins TRBV21-1 to TRBJ2-7; whether TRBD2, the table's D call, matches the DNA was not checked. TRBV21-1 is a pseudogene segment. The CDR3 length is 22 residues.

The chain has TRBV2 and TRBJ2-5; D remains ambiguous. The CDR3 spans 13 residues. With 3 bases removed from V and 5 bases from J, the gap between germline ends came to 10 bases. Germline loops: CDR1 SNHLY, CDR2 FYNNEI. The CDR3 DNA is TGTGCCAGCAGTGATTCCCGGGTGGAGACCCAGTACTTC. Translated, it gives CASSDSRVETQYF.

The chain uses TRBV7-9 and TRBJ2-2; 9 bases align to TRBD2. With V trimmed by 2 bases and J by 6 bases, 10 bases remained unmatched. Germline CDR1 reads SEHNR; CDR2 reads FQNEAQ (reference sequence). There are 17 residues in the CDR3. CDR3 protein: CASSLSSGRSGAGELFF. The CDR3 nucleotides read TGTGCCAGCAGCTTAAGTAGCGGGAGATCAGGGGCCGGGGAGCTGTTTTTT.

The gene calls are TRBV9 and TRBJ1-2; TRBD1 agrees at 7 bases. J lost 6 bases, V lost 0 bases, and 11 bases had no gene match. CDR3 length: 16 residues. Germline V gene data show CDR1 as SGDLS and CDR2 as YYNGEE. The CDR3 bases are TGTGCCAGCAGCGTAGGAAGAGGGGGACAGAGAGATGGCTACACCTTC. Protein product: CASSVGRGGQRDGYTF.

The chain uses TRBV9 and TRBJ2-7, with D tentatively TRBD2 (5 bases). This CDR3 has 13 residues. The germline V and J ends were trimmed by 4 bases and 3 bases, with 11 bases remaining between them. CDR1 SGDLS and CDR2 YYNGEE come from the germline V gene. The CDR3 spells CASSSGRGYEQYF. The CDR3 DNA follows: TGTGCCAGCAGCTCAGGACGGGGCTACGAGCAGTACTTC.

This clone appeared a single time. CDR3 loop: CASSSPDGYTF. The CDR3 DNA follows: TGTGCCAGCAGCTCTCCGGATGGCTACACCTTC. The chain is built from TRBV11-2 and TRBJ1-2; no firm D call. CDR1 SGHAT and CDR2 FQNNGV come from the germline V gene. V gave up 4 bases and J gave up 6 bases, with 6 bases separating them. This CDR3 comprises 11 residues.

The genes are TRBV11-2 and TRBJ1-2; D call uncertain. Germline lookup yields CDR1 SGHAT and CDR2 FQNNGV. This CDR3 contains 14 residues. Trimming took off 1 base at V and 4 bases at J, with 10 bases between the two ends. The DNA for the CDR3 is TGTGCCAGCAGCTTAGGCGCAGGTACCTATGGCTACACCTTC. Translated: CASSLGAGTYGYTF.

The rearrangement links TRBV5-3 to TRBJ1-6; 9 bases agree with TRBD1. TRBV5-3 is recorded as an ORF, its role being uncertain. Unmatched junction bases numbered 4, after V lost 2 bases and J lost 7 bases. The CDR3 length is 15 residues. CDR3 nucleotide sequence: TGTGCCAGAAGCTTTCGCGGACAGGGGAATTCACCCCTCCACTTT. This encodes CARSFRGQGNSPLHF.

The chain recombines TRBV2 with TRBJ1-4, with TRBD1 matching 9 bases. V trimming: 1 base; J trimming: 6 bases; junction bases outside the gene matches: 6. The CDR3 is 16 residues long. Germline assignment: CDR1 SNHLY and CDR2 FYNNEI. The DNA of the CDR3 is TGTGCCAGCAGTGAAGTAGATTGGGACAGGGATGAAAAACTGTTTTTT. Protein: CASSEVDWDRDEKLFF.

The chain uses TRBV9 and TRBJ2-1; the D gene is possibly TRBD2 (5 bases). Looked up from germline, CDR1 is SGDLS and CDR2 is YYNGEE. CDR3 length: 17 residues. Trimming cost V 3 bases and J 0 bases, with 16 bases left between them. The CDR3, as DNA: TGTGCCAGCAGCGGCGCCAGTGGCGGGCTCTCCTACAATGAGCAGTTCTTC. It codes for CASSGASGGLSYNEQFF.

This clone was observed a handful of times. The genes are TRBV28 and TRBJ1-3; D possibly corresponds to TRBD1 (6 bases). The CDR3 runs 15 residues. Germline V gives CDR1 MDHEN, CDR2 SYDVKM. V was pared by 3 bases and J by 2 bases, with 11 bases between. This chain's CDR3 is CASSFWGPAGNTIYF. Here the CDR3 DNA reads TGTGCCAGCAGTTTCTGGGGGCCAGCTGGAAACACCATATATTTT. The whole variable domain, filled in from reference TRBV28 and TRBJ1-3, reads DVKVTQSSRYLVKRTGEKVFLECVQDMDHENMFWYRQDPGLGLRLIYFSYDVKMKEKGDIPEGYSVSREKKERFSLILESASTNQTSMYLCASSFWGPAGNTIYFGEGSWLTVV.

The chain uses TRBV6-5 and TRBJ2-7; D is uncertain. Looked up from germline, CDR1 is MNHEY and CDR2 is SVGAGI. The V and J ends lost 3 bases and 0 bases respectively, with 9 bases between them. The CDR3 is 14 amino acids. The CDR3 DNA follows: TGTGCCAGCAGTTATAAAGAGAGCTCCTACGAGCAGTACTTC. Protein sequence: CASSYKESSYEQYF.

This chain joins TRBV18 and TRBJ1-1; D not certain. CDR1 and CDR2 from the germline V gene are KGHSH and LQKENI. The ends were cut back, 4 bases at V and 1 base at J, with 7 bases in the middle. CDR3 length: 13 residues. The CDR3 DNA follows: TGTGCCAGCTCACTTACACGGAACACTGAAGCTTTCTTT. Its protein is CASSLTRNTEAFF.

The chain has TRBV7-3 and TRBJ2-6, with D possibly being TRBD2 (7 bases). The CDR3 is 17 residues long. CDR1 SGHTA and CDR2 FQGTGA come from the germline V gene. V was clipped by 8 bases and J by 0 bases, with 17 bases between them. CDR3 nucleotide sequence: TGTGCCAGCCAGTTTCGGGGGGCGCCCTCTGGGGCCAACGTCCTGACTTTC. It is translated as CASQFRGAPSGANVLTF.

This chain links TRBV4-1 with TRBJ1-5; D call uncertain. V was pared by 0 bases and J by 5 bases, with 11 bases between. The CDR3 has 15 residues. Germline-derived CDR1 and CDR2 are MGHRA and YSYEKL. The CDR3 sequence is CASSQEEQSYQPQHF. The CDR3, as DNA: TGCGCCAGCAGCCAAGAGGAACAGAGCTATCAGCCCCAGCATTTT.

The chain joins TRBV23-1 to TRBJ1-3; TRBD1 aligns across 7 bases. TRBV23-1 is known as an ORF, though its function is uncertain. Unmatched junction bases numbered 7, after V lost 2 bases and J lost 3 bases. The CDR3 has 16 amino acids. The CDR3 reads CASSQPGQIGGNTIYF. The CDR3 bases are TGCGCCAGCAGTCAACCGGGACAGATTGGTGGAAACACCATATATTTT.